These 22 T cell receptor beta chains originate from one sample sequenced in a study of cytomegalovirus exposure and HLA in healthy donors. The data were produced by immunoSEQ multiplex PCR, yet TCRdb's version contains in-frame clones alone and is incomplete. The sample yields 150,000 to 200,000 clones, 85% seen once. Sequencing was carried out using PBMCs. These receptors were obtained from a young man in good health and CMV-seropositive.

The chain uses TRBV13 and TRBJ2-1, with 11 positions matching TRBD2. J lost 1 base, V lost 0 bases, and 8 bases had no gene match. The CDR3 has 19 amino acids. Germline CDR1 reads PRHDT; CDR2 reads FYEKMQ (reference sequence). CDR3 loop: CASSLGLAGGFGSYNEQFF. For the CDR3, the DNA is TGTGCCAGCAGCTTAGGGCTAGCGGGAGGCTTCGGGTCCTACAATGAGCAGTTCTTC. The entire variable domain, with the rest obtained from reference TRBV13 and TRBJ2-1, is as follows: AAGVIQSPRHLIKEKRETATLKCYPIPRHDTVYWYQQGPGQDPQFLISFYEKMQSDKGSIPDRFSAQQFSDYHSELNMSSLELGDSALYFCASSLGLAGGFGSYNEQFFGPGTRLTVL.

A remark on this clone: An end of the junction differs from the germline gene, which may be a read error. This chain uses TRBV6-1 with TRBJ2-4; D gene uncertain. Germline CDR1 is MNHNS and CDR2 is SASEGT. The CDR3 consists of 11 residues. CDR3: CASSEERWRFF. In DNA form, the CDR3 reads TGTGCCAGCAGTGAAGAGCGCTGGCGGTTCTTC.

The chain is built from TRBV5-7 and TRBJ2-5; 8 bases are shared with TRBD1. The J call is doubtful: the DNA matches TRBJ2-7 better. TRBV5-7 is treated as an ORF (open reading frame) with a function not yet certain. The CDR3 covers 15 residues. CDR3 protein: CASSLFLDREGEQYF. As DNA, the CDR3 is TGTGCCAGCAGCCTCTTTCTGGACAGGGAAGGCGAGCAGTACTTC.

The chain uses TRBV4-2 and TRBJ1-6; the match to TRBD1 covers 9 bases. Germline CDR1 and CDR2: LGHNA and YNFKEQ. V dropped 9 bases and J dropped 7; count of bases not matched to a gene: 19. The CDR3 totals 18 residues. CDR3 loop: CASPQGQGCCLENSPLHF. The CDR3 nucleotides read TGTGCCAGTCCGCAGGGACAGGGCTGTTGTCTGGAGAATTCACCCCTCCACTTT.

This chain joins TRBV7-9 and TRBJ1-2, with D possibly being TRBD1 (6 bases). The CDR3 extends over 15 amino acids. V was shortened by 3 bases and J by 6 bases, with 17 bases between the two germline ends. Germline V lookup: CDR1 SEHNR, CDR2 FQNEAQ (reference sequence). The CDR3 region is CASSLTGTTRNGYTF. The CDR3, as DNA: TGTGCCAGCAGCTTGACAGGAACTACGAGGAATGGCTACACCTTC.

The chain recombines TRBV13 with TRBJ2-2; maybe TRBD2 (5 bases). The CDR3 has 14 amino acids. Germline CDR1 PRHDT, CDR2 FYEKMQ (reference sequence). V was pared by 7 bases and J by 1 base, with 10 bases between. CDR3 DNA: TGTGCCAGCAACCGCGGGCAGAACACCGGGGAGCTGTTTTTT. It yields the protein CASNRGQNTGELFF.

The CDR3 nucleotides are TGTGCCAGCAGCCCCGGACAGGGTATCTACGAGCAGTACTTC. The encoded protein is CASSPGQGIYEQYF. The chain links TRBV4-2 to TRBJ2-7; 8 nucleotides line up with TRBD1. Germline loops: CDR1 LGHNA, CDR2 YNFKEQ. The trim removed 4 bases at V and 3 bases at J, leaving 5 bases unmatched. The CDR3 spans 14 residues.

V usage is TRBV28 and J usage is TRBJ1-5, with 9 bases matching TRBD1. CDR1 is MDHEN, CDR2 SYDVKM, per germline. V lost 2 bases to trimming and J lost 14 bases; unmatched junction nucleotides: 4. The CDR3 sequence is 12 residues long. The CDR3 region has the DNA TGTGCCAGCAGTTTACGGGGACAGGGCGAGCATTTT. Its protein is CASSLRGQGEHF.

This chain connects TRBV6-1 to TRBJ2-7, with D perhaps matching TRBD2 (7 bases). CDR1 and CDR2 (germline): MNHNS, SASEGT. The V and J ends lost 7 bases and 0 bases respectively, with 13 bases between them. This CDR3 contains 14 residues. Here the CDR3 reads CASKGEGGSYEQYF. DNA for the CDR3: TGTGCCAGCAAGGGGGAGGGGGGCTCCTACGAGCAGTACTTC.

The rearrangement uses TRBV27 and TRBJ1-2; tentative D call: TRBD1 (5 bases). V shed 8 bases and J shed 2 bases, with 18 bases lying between them. The CDR3 loop spans 15 amino acids. Germline V gene lookup returns CDR1 MNHEY and CDR2 SMNVEV (reference sequence). The CDR3 sequence: CASGRAGRQNYGYTF. The CDR3 DNA follows: TGTGCCAGCGGTAGGGCAGGGCGACAAAACTATGGCTACACCTTC.

The genes are TRBV2 and TRBJ2-5; possibly TRBD1 for D (6 bases). The CDR3 runs to 14 residues. The V gene lost 5 bases and the J gene lost 2 bases, with 12 bases spanning the gap. From germline, CDR1 is SNHLY and CDR2 FYNNEI. The CDR3 reads CASSPGTSQETQYF. CDR3 DNA sequence: TGTGCCAGCAGTCCCGGGACATCGCAAGAGACCCAGTACTTC.

The rearrangement links TRBV19 to TRBJ1-2, with 7 bases lining up with TRBD1. Unmatched junction bases numbered 3, after V lost 2 bases and J lost 6 bases. The CDR3 has 13 amino acids. CDR1 LNHDA and CDR2 SQIVND come from the germline V gene (reference sequence). The DNA for the CDR3 is TGTGCCAGTAGTATAAGGGGGCCCCATGGCTACACCTTC. Translation: CASSIRGPHGYTF.

The chain couples TRBV11-1 to TRBJ2-7; 7 nucleotides line up with TRBD1. J was trimmed by 6 bases and V by 3 bases; bases with no gene match: 14. Germline assignment: CDR1 SGHAT and CDR2 FQDESV (reference sequence). The CDR3 is 16 amino acids. CDR3 in DNA: TGTGCCAGCAGCTTCCACGACAGGGTCTCCAATGGCGAGCAGTACTTC. Translating it yields CASSFHDRVSNGEQYF.

This clone was found a few times. The gene calls are TRBV6-5 and TRBJ2-7; tentatively, D is TRBD1 (6 bases). V was shortened by 7 bases and J by 2 bases, with 15 bases between the two germline ends. Germline assignment: CDR1 MNHEY and CDR2 SVGAGI. This CDR3 has 14 amino acids. The CDR3 spells CASNSGASAYEQYF. DNA for the CDR3: TGTGCCAGCAACTCAGGGGCCTCAGCCTACGAGCAGTACTTC.

The chain employs TRBV28 and TRBJ2-1, with TRBD1 identical over 10 bases. The CDR3 totals 16 residues. CDR1 is MDHEN and CDR2 is SYDVKM in the germline V gene. Trimming at V came to 6 bases and at J to 3 bases, leaving 8 bases not matched to a gene. For the CDR3, the DNA is TGTGCCAGCAGCACTCCGGGACAGGGGTACTACAATGAGCAGTTCTTC. This gives the protein CASSTPGQGYYNEQFF.

This clone was observed a single time. This chain links TRBV13 with TRBJ2-7; 9 bases match TRBD1. This CDR3 spans 16 amino acids. Germline lookup yields CDR1 PRHDT and CDR2 FYEKMQ (reference sequence). V lost 2 bases to trimming and J lost 5 bases; unmatched junction nucleotides: 10. The CDR3 loop is CASSLRQGGLRDEQYF. The CDR3 DNA reads as TGTGCCAGCAGCTTAAGACAGGGGGGACTCCGAGACGAGCAGTACTTC.

This clone was found many times. V usage is TRBV10-3 and J usage is TRBJ1-2; 9 bases fit TRBD1. Per germline, CDR1 ENHRY and CDR2 SYGVKD. V shed 4 bases, J shed 8 bases, and the junction held 5 bases outside the gene matches. The CDR3 contains 13 residues. The chain's CDR3 is CAISGDRVRGYTF. The DNA for the CDR3 is TGTGCCATCAGTGGGGACAGGGTTCGAGGCTACACCTTC.

The chain joins TRBV5-6 to TRBJ1-4; TRBD1 matches at 12 bases. The CDR3 is made up of 16 amino acids. The V gene's germline CDR1 is SGHDT and CDR2 YYEEEE. J lost 6 bases, V lost 3 bases, and 6 bases had no gene match. The CDR3, as DNA: TGTGCCAGCAGCTGGGGACAGGGGGCTCAGTATGAAAAACTGTTTTTT. Residues: CASSWGQGAQYEKLFF.

This chain joins TRBV5-1 and TRBJ2-5; 8 positions match TRBD1. The CDR3 has 15 residues. Germline CDR1 and CDR2: SGHRS and YFSETQ. Trimming removed 0 bases from V and 5 bases from J; junction bases left unmatched: 6. CDR3 in amino acids: CASSLAGQGPETQYF. For the CDR3, the DNA is TGCGCCAGCAGCTTGGCCGGACAGGGACCTGAGACCCAGTACTTC.

This chain joins TRBV7-3 and TRBJ2-1; weak D call: TRBD2 (7 bases). Germline values: CDR1 SGHTA, CDR2 FQGTGA. Between the trimmed V and J ends, which lost 4 bases and 8 bases, there was a span of 18 bases. This CDR3 is built from 15 residues. The CDR3 is CASSSDGGGLDEQFF. DNA for the CDR3: TGTGCCAGCAGCTCCGATGGGGGGGGGCTCGATGAGCAGTTCTTC.

This clone was recorded a few times. V and J are TRBV30 and TRBJ1-1; TRBD1 agrees at 7 bases. This CDR3 spans 11 amino acids. The V gene end was trimmed by 4 bases and the J gene end by 7 bases; junction bases not matched to a gene: 3. Germline V gene data show CDR1 as GTSNPN and CDR2 as SVGIG (reference sequence). The CDR3 spells CAWTTGVEAFF. The CDR3 DNA reads TGTGCCTGGACCACAGGGGTTGAAGCTTTCTTT. Based on the CDR3 plus reference TRBV30 and TRBJ1-1, the full variable domain is SQTIHQWPATLVQPVGSPLSLECTVEGTSNPNLYWYRQAAGRGLQLLFYSVGIGQISSEVPQNLSASRPQDRQFILSSKKLLLSDSGFYLCAWTTGVEAFFGQGTRLTVV.

The chain has TRBV6-1 and TRBJ2-7; TRBD2 matches 7 bases. Trimming removed 3 bases from V and 3 bases from J; junction bases left unmatched: 8. The germline gives CDR1 MNHNS, CDR2 SASEGT. The CDR3 contains 15 residues. CDR3 amino acids: CASSERGGVYYEQYF. CDR3 DNA sequence: TGTGCCAGCAGTGAGAGGGGAGGGGTTTACTACGAGCAGTACTTC.